A single T cell receptor beta chain is shown here with its context. Its antigen is not yet known. The record has no base qualities; no much larger clone is one base away. The data were obtained in a study of T cells in Graves' hyperthyroidism and ophthalmopathy (dated by TCRdb to about 2019). With regard to the full study: Peripheral blood samples were taken at initial diagnosis, before any treatment was given. The 100 or so discovery patients were randomly split 7:3 into training and test sets. Following sampling, methimazole starting at 30 mg daily was given to hyperthyroidism patients, and high-dose intravenous methylprednisolone was given to ophthalmopathy patients. The study also compared thyroid tissue and blood T-cell repertoires from about 6 Graves' hyperthyroidism patients. To identify TCR V-J signatures that set the groups apart, the researchers used a discovery cohort of about a hundred patients, made up of around 40 with Graves' ophthalmopathy and about 59 with stable Graves' hyperthyroidism. The paper describes TCR Vbeta CDR3 sequencing of 120 to 150 peripheral blood samples, made up of 43 ophthalmopathy patients, approximately 73 hyperthyroidism patients and roughly 17 progressor patients. Whether ophthalmopathy could be predicted prospectively was tested in an independent validation cohort made up of 18 to 20 hyperthyroidism patients plus 17 patients who later progressed to ophthalmopathy.

The full study reports these points: A model built on a 13 V-J signature distinguished ophthalmopathy from stable hyperthyroidism, reaching around 90% sensitivity and 81.08% specificity in cross-validation and 80%/75% in testing. Sample size was not statistically predetermined, and investigators were not blinded to group allocation. In validation, progression to ophthalmopathy was predicted by the model with approximately 67% sensitivity and about 72% specificity, a median of around 5.9 months before onset. Most expanded thyroid clonotypes (frequency above 0.001) were also detected in blood, a finding suggesting that blood repertoires may reflect thyroid immune responses.

Amplification of TCR beta CDR3 regions was carried out from RNA transcripts. The first round of RT-PCR for the TCR CDR3 was performed with the HTBI primer set and the Qiagen OneStep RT-PCR kit. The libraries were constructed in a second round of multiplex PCR and then size-selected and purified. Libraries were sequenced paired-end with 100 bp reads on an Illumina HiSeq2000. The original methods were these. SOAPnuke was used to process the raw data, throwing out any read that contained adapters or uncalled bases, had a mean Phred below 15, or lacked an exact constant-primer or identifier match. COPE v1.2.5 was used to merge high-quality paired reads, and clonotypes were defined as unique nucleotide sequences. MiTCR v1.1 was used to align clonotypes to the IMGT TRBV, TRBD and TRBJ reference segments. The analysis included only V-J combinations with a frequency above 0.0001, which together covered roughly 99% of the repertoires. The TCS score was defined as the ratio of F50 (clonal expansion) to E x V (chaos), calculated using BLOSUM62-based TCRdist between CDR3 peptides within each V-J. Welch's t-statistics and random forest reduced roughly 500 V-J features to 13, which were used in a naive Bayes classifier (R e1071). TCRdb cleaned the public reads at Q25 with fastp, built clones with MiXCR and kept in-frame beta chains. Entries are consolidated by CDR3 protein sequence, retaining the most common genes and DNA. TCRdb, not the authors, supplied the V and J calls. In this sample the table shows about 560,000 distinct CDR3 sequences, 16% of which occur a single time. The ten largest clones represent about 20% of the sample.

At the junction V is shortened by 0 bases and J by 1 base, with 7 bases in between. The CDR3 has 15 amino acids, counting the end cysteine and phenylalanine. Of the read, only the CDR3 DNA is kept; its 45 bases are in frame from base 1. CDR1 SGHRS and CDR2 YFSETQ were looked up in the germline V gene. A patient counted as having stable Graves' hyperthyroidism if no progression to ophthalmopathy occurred over 18 months of follow-up. Hyperthyroidism patients were newly diagnosed, had a disease duration of under 2 months, and were aged 18 to 65 years. Exclusion was applied to patients with uncontrolled infections, other autoimmune diseases, pregnancy or lactation. Diagnoses were based on clinical symptoms, serum thyroxine and TRAb, thyroid ultrasound and orbital computed tomography. PBMCs were separated from approximately 9.9 ml of fresh peripheral blood using Ficoll-Paque density gradient centrifugation. Total RNA was extracted with Trizol reagent, and quality was checked on an Agilent 2100 Bioanalyzer.

Sample: blood. The receptor was derived from a young woman with Graves' hyperthyroidism. Recombination connected TRBV5-1 to TRBJ2-2, with the D gene not confidently named. The DNA sequence is given as TGCGCCAGCAGCTTGGATGGGCAGAACACCGGGGAGCTGTTTTTT. It translates as CASSLDGQNTGELFF.